The rows below give T cell receptor beta chains drawn from one sample of a study of early T cells in non-severe SARS-CoV-2 infection. TCRdb reprocessed the 5' RACE reads with MiXCR, giving one entry per CDR3 protein. The sample lists tens of thousands of distinct CDR3 sequences, approximately 15% seen once, with about 4.7% in the top ten. The input for sequencing was whole blood, taken at baseline. Receptors originate from an adult who was a healthcare worker with PCR-confirmed SARS-CoV-2 infection or an uninfected control (not recorded which). Each CDR3 is given with its conserved first and last residue. Each record gives: D gene, J gene, V gene, clone size, CDR3 protein, CDR3 DNA. The D gene is left open where the match is weak. Rows give clone size only sometimes, using once, few, many, or a class for an expanded clone.

TRBD1,TRBJ1-1,TRBV29-1,-,CSVSAPGGGTEAFF,TGCAGCGTTTCCGCGCCAGGGGGAGGGACTGAAGCTTTCTTT
-,TRBJ2-6,TRBV10-2,-,CASSDRGAMANVLTF,TGCGCCAGCAGCGATAGGGGGGCTATGGCCAACGTCCTGACTTTC
TRBD2,TRBJ2-7,TRBV13,-,CASSLRRESPYEQYF,TGTGCCAGCAGCTTACGGCGGGAGAGTCCCTACGAGCAGTACTTC
TRBD2,TRBJ2-1,TRBV28,many,CASSLRPQLAGLHEQFF,TGTGCCAGCAGTTTAAGGCCCCAACTAGCGGGACTCCATGAGCAGTTCTTC
-,TRBJ2-7,TRBV7-6,few,CASSSTNVEQYF,TGTGCCAGCAGCTCCACGAATGTTGAGCAGTACTTC
-,TRBJ2-2,TRBV20-1,many,CSAATLRGAYTGELFF,TGCAGTGCCGCCACCCTCAGGGGCGCCTACACCGGGGAGCTGTTTTTT
-,TRBJ1-2,TRBV5-5,-,CASSFTTDNGYTF,TGTGCCAGCAGCTTTACAACAGACAACGGCTACACCTTC
-,TRBJ2-3,TRBV6-2/TRBV6-3,few,CASSYRGVRTDTQYF,TGTGCCAGCAGTTACCGCGGGGTCCGCACAGATACGCAGTATTTT
-,TRBJ2-1,TRBV11-2,-,CASSLGAYRADSNEQFF,TGTGCCAGCAGCTTAGGGGCCTACAGGGCGGACTCAAATGAGCAGTTCTTC
-,TRBJ2-4,TRBV12-3/TRBV12-4,-,CASSLSRNIQYF,TGTGCCAGCAGTTTGTCTAGAAACATTCAGTACTTC
TRBD2,TRBJ2-3,TRBV2,many,CASSVSGRTDTQYF,TGTGCCAGCAGTGTTAGCGGGAGGACAGATACGCAGTATTTT
-,TRBJ1-4,TRBV25-1,few,CASSEYRAEAAEKLFF,TGTGCCAGCAGTGAATACAGGGCCGAGGCGGCTGAAAAACTGTTTTTT
-,TRBJ2-7,TRBV11-1,-,CASSLVKGPSYNEQYF,TGTGCCAGCAGCTTAGTTAAGGGCCCATCCTACAATGAGCAGTACTTC
-,TRBJ2-7,TRBV11-3,few,CASSSTGSEQYF,TGTGCCAGCAGCTCGACAGGATCCGAGCAGTACTTC
-,TRBJ2-1,TRBV11-2,few,CASSQGLAGYEQFF,TGTGCCAGCAGCCAGGGGCTAGCAGGCTATGAGCAGTTCTTC
TRBD1,TRBJ1-6,TRBV5-6,few,CASSAGTGGLRQNSPLHF,TGTGCCAGCAGCGCCGGGACAGGGGGATTGAGGCAGAATTCACCCCTCCACTTT
-,TRBJ2-7,TRBV3-1,many,CASSQTPEAEQYF,TGTGCCAGCAGCCAAACTCCGGAGGCCGAGCAGTACTTC
-,TRBJ1-1,TRBV11-2,few,CASSWGENTEAFF,TGTGCCAGCAGCTGGGGAGAGAACACTGAAGCTTTCTTT
-,TRBJ2-7,TRBV6-2/TRBV6-3,few,CASSYPGTGSYEQYF,TGTGCCAGCAGTTACCCCGGGACGGGCTCCTACGAGCAGTACTTC
TRBD2,TRBJ2-7,TRBV5-1,few,CASSPSGGQYEQYF,TGCGCCAGCAGCCCGAGCGGGGGCCAGTACGAGCAGTACTTC
-,TRBJ1-2,TRBV28,few,CASNQGYGYTF,TGTGCCAGCAACCAGGGTTATGGCTACACCTTC
-,TRBJ1-2,TRBV28,-,CASSPINYGYTF,TGTGCCAGCAGTCCCATTAACTATGGCTACACCTTC
-,TRBJ2-2,TRBV5-1,-,CASSLIGLKNTGELFF,TGCGCCAGCAGCTTGATCGGACTCAAGAACACCGGGGAGCTGTTTTTT
-,TRBJ2-6,TRBV4-1,-,CASSQPGLTLGWVSGANVLTF,TGCGCCAGCAGCCAGCCGGGACTTACCCTGGGGTGGGTCTCTGGGGCCAACGTCCTGACTTTC
-,TRBJ1-6,TRBV6-5,few,CASSLRGQLNSPLHF,TGTGCCAGCAGCCTCCGCGGACAGCTAAATTCACCCCTCCACTTT
-,TRBJ2-1,TRBV28,few,CASSLVRRPQFF,TGTGCCAGCAGTTTAGTGCGGAGACCCCAGTTCTTC
-,TRBJ2-1,TRBV4-1,few,CASSPRLRTYNEQFF,TGCGCCAGCAGCCCCCGGTTGAGAACCTACAATGAGCAGTTCTTC
-,TRBJ2-1,TRBV20-1,few,CSARGGPSAYNEQFF,TGCAGTGCTAGGGGCGGTCCTAGCGCTTACAATGAGCAGTTCTTC
-,TRBJ2-2,TRBV19,-,CASSRNYGTGELFF,TGTGCCAGTAGTAGGAACTATGGCACCGGGGAGCTGTTTTTT